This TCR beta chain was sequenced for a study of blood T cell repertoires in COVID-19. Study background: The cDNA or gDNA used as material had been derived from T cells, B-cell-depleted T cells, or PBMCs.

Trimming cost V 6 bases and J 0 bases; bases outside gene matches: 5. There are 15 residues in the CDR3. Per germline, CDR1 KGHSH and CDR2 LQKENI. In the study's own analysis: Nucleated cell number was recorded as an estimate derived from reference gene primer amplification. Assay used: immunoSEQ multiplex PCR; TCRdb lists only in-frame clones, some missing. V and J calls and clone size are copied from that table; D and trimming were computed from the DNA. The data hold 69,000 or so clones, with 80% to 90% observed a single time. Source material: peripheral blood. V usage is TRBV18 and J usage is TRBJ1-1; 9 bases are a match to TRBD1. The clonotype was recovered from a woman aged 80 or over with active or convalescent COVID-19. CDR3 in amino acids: CASSRGQGMNTEAFF. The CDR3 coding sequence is TGTGCCAGCTCCCGGGGACAGGGTATGAACACTGAAGCTTTCTTT.